This record covers a single TCR beta chain. This CDR3 is built from 15 residues. Germline V lookup: CDR1 MNHEY, CDR2 SMNVEV (reference sequence). V was clipped by 8 bases and J by 0 bases, with 17 bases between them. This entry belongs to a study of blood T cell repertoires in COVID-19. Libraries were prepared by immunoSEQ multiplex PCR; TCRdb keeps only in-frame clonotypes and omits some of them. The profile shows 200,000 to 250,000 clones, 65% to 85% of them singletons. Specimen: PBMCs or T cells enriched from blood (not recorded which). The chain carries TRBV27 and TRBJ2-7; a weak D match, TRBD1 (5 bases). This clonotype was obtained from a woman aged 40 to 50 who had recovered from COVID-19. For the CDR3, the DNA is TGTGCCAGCGCCCAAAGGGAAGGGGCCTCCTACGAGCAGTACTTC. It specifies CASAQREGASYEQYF.